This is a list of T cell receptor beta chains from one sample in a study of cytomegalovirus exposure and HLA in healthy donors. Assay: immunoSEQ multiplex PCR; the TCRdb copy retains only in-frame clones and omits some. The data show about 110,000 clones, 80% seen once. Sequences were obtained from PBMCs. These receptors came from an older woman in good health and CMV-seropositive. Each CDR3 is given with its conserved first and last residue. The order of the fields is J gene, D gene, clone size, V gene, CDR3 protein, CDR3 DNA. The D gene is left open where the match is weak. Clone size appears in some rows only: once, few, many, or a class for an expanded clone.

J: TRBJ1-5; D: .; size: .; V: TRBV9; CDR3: CASSVDADQPQHF; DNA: TGTGCCAGCAGCGTAGATGCGGATCAGCCCCAGCATTTT
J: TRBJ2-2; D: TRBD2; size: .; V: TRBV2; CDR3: CASSWGGTGELFF; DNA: TGTGCCAGCAGCTGGGGGGGCACCGGGGAGCTGTTTTTT
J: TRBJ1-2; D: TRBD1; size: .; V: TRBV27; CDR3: CASSLHYTDRAAYGYTF; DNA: TGTGCCAGCAGTTTACATTACACGGACAGGGCAGCCTATGGCTACACCTTC
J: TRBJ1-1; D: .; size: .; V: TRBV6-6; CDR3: CASRHDSTEAFF; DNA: TGTGCCAGCAGGCACGACAGCACTGAAGCTTTCTTT
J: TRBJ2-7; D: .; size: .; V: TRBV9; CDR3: CASGAAGPPYEQYF; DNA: TGTGCCAGCGGCGCGGCGGGGCCCCCCTACGAGCAGTACTTC
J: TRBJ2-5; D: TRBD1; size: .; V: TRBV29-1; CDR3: CSVERDRASETQYF; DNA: TGCAGCGTTGAACGGGACAGGGCGTCGGAGACCCAGTACTTC
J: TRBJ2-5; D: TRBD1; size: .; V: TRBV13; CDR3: CASSTRDSQETQYF; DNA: TGTGCCAGCAGCACGAGGGACAGCCAAGAGACCCAGTACTTC
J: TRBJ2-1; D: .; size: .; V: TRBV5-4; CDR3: CASSLSLANNEQFF; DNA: TGTGCCAGCAGCTTAAGCCTAGCGAACAATGAGCAGTTCTTC
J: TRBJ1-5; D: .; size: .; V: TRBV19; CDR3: CASSINGRGPVCSNQPQHF; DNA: TGTGCCAGTAGTATTAATGGCCGGGGTCCGGTGTGTAGCAATCAGCCCCAGCATTTT
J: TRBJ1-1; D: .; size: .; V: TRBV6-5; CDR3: CASRKGGYTEAFF; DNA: TGTGCCAGCAGAAAAGGGGGATACACTGAAGCTTTCTTT
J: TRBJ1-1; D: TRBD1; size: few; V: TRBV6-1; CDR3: CASSDSDRGRVNTEAFF; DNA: TGTGCCAGCAGTGATTCGGACAGGGGGCGTGTGAACACTGAAGCTTTCTTT
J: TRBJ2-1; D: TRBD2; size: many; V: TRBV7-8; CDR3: CASSTTSGSVDEQFF; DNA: TGTGCCAGCAGCACGACTAGCGGGAGTGTCGATGAGCAGTTCTTC
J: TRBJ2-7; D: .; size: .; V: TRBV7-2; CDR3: CASSLLRNTGVEQYF; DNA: TGTGCCAGCAGCTTACTCCGAAACACAGGAGTCGAGCAGTACTTC
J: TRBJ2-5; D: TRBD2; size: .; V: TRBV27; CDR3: CASRLAGGPGETQYF; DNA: TGTGCCAGCAGGCTAGCGGGAGGGCCTGGGGAGACCCAGTACTTC